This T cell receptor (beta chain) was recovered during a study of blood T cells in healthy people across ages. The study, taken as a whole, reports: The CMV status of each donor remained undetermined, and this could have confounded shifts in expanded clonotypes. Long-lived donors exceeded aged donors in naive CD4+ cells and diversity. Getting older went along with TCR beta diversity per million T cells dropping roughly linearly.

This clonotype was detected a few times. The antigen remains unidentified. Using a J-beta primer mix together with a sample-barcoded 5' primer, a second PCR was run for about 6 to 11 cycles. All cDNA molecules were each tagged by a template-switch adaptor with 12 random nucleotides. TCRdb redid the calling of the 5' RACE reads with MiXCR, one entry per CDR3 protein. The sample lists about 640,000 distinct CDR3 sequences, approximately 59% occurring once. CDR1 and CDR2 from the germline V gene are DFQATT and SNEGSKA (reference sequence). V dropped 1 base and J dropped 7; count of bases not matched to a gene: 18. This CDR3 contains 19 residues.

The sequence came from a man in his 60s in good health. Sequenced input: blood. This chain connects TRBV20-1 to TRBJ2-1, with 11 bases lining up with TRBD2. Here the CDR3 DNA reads TGCAGTGCTAGAGGACGTCATAGCGGGGGGGTCTACCCAGGGAATGAGCAGTTCTTC. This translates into CSARGRHSGGVYPGNEQFF.